The 5 T cell receptor beta chains presented below share a single source sample, sequenced in a study of cytomegalovirus exposure and HLA in healthy donors (dated by TCRdb to 2015 to 2018). Library method: the immunoSEQ multiplex PCR assay. The multiplex PCR relied on a mix of 60 forward primers for TCR Vbeta segments and 13 reverse primers for TCR Jbeta segments. As stored in TCRdb, this immuneACCESS dataset retains in-frame rearrangements with V and J assigned. A fraction of the clones does not appear; measured against another copy, unresolved V genes explain less than half of the discrepancy, and the remainder lacks a known reason. The sample yields more than 150,000 clones; less than 90% were counted once. Jointly, the top ten make up less than 0.4% of the sample. Sequencing was carried out using PBMCs. Every receptor here comes from a boy between 2 and 10 years old in good health and CMV-seronegative.

As DNA, the CDR3 is TGTGCCAGCAGTTTATTCTACAGGCCAGGCAATCAGCCCCAGCATTTT. Translation gives CASSLFYRPGNQPQHF. V usage is TRBV28 and J usage is TRBJ1-5; TRBD1 is a possible D gene (5 bases). Trimming left V 1 base short and J 2 bases short, with 12 bases between. The length of the CDR3 is 16 residues. From germline, CDR1 is MDHEN and CDR2 SYDVKM. The entire variable domain, with the rest obtained from reference TRBV28 and TRBJ1-5, is as follows: DVKVTQSSRYLVKRTGEKVFLECVQDMDHENMFWYRQDPGLGLRLIYFSYDVKMKEKGDIPEGYSVSREKKERFSLILESASTNQTSMYLCASSLFYRPGNQPQHFGDGTRLSIL.

This clone was recorded a few times. The chain has TRBV5-1 and TRBJ2-3, with 8 bases lining up with TRBD2. Germline V lookup: CDR1 SGHRS, CDR2 YFSETQ. V lost 5 bases and J lost 2; bases outside the gene matches: 7. The CDR3 has 15 amino acids. The DNA of the CDR3 is TGCGCCAGCAGGGATTCTAGCGGGTTCACAGATACGCAGTATTTT. The encoded protein is CASRDSSGFTDTQYF.

V usage is TRBV29-1 and J usage is TRBJ1-2; D is undetermined. The V end lost 3 bases, the J end lost 2 bases, and 10 bases lay between the germline ends. Per the germline V gene, CDR1 is SQVTM and CDR2 is ANQGSEA. CDR3 length: 13 amino acids. The CDR3 region has the DNA TGCAGCGTTGATTCTCCTTCCAACTATGGCTACACCTTC. Amino acids: CSVDSPSNYGYTF.

This chain uses TRBV7-3 with TRBJ2-3, with D hard to call. V lost 7 bases and J 1 base, leaving 15 bases between the germline ends. The CDR3 length is 15 residues. The germline V gene has CDR1 SGHTA and CDR2 FQGTGA. CDR3 in DNA: TGTGCCAGCACCCGAGGCGGCCCCGGCACAGATACGCAGTATTTT. It encodes CASTRGGPGTDTQYF.

This clone has only a few counts. The chain has TRBV28 and TRBJ2-1, with D possibly TRBD1 on 5 matching bases. Trimming stripped 3 bases from V and 9 bases from J, with 15 bases between. Germline CDR1 MDHEN, CDR2 SYDVKM. This CDR3 spans 14 amino acids. CDR3: CASSLPPSRAEQFF. For the CDR3, the DNA is TGTGCCAGCAGTTTGCCCCCCAGCAGGGCTGAGCAGTTCTTC.